This T cell receptor beta chain was sequenced for a study of blood T cells in healthy people across ages. Combining a sample-barcoded 5' primer with a J-beta primer mix, a second PCR ran for roughly 7 to 12 cycles. TCRdb itself ran the 5' RACE reads through MiXCR, one entry per CDR3 protein. This repertoire shows about 800,000 distinct CDR3 sequences, 25% found once; its top ten account for 3% to 4.5%. Study-wide findings and caveats: With naive T cell percentage, TCR beta diversity showed a strong correlation.

In this sample, this clonotype turned up a few times. No antigen is known for it. The CDR3 runs 14 residues. The V end was cut by 9 bases, the J end by 4 bases, with 15 bases between. Germline V gene sequence: CDR1 SNHLY, CDR2 FYNNEI. These data were likewise used in another study, on T cells of mothers and their children.

The chain is built from TRBV2 and TRBJ1-4, with a tentative D call TRBD1 (5 bases). This receptor was identified in a boy younger than 18 in good health. Sequenced material: blood. The CDR3 region has the DNA TGTGCCAGTACCAGGGACGGACTTAATGAAAAACTGTTTTTT. Translating gives CASTRDGLNEKLFF.